The T cell receptor beta chain described here comes from a study of cytomegalovirus exposure and HLA in healthy donors. Study-level findings and limits: Researchers reported in a later analysis that a missense DCLRE1C variant was tied to TCR beta V- and J-gene trimming. Being productive about 87% or about 30% of the time was typical of most TCR beta V segments in an earlier analysis. Later work found that TCR association rates differed between HLA loci; DRB1 had the most and HLA-C the fewest.

Turning to this clone: Its antigen is unidentified.

The CDR3 totals 16 residues. The ends lost 2 bases at V and 0 bases at J; junction bases unmatched: 4. The germline CDR1 and CDR2 sequences are MNHNY and SVGAGI (reference sequence). PCR primers comprised 60 Vbeta and 13 Jbeta primers. Produced via immunoSEQ multiplex PCR; TCRdb's table is partial and in-frame only. The sample contains about 150,000 clones, approximately 79% of which appear only once. The chain uses TRBV6-6 and TRBJ2-4; 7 nucleotides align to TRBD2. The receptor was isolated from a woman under 40 in good health and CMV-seronegative. Specimen: PBMCs. The CDR3 region is CASSYAGVLAKNIQYF. The DNA for the CDR3 is TGTGCCAGCAGTTACGCGGGGGTTTTAGCCAAAAACATTCAGTACTTC.